These 11 T cell receptor beta chains share one sample of origin, sequenced in a study of shared clonotypes between healthy human individuals. Measured with immunoSEQ multiplex PCR; TCRdb has only the in-frame clones, and not every one. Altogether around 2,000,000 clones are present, 85% to 95% being singletons, with the ten largest covering 0.85% to 1.3%. Naive CD8 isolation took CD45RO-negative cells positively selected for CCR7 and excluded terminally differentiated effector memory CD45RA+ cells. The sample taken for sequencing was naive CD8+ T cells sorted from blood. The source of these receptors is a man between 18 and 35 years old in good health.

The V and J genes are TRBV28 and TRBJ2-3; D is unclear. The CDR3 loop spans 16 amino acids. The germline V gene has CDR1 MDHEN and CDR2 SYDVKM. V was pared by 4 bases and J by 0 bases, with 14 bases between. Written as DNA, the CDR3 is TGTGCCAGCAGTTCTACCGGGTTCCTAAGCACAGATACGCAGTATTTT. Protein product: CASSSTGFLSTDTQYF.

J is TRBJ2-1 and V is TRBV6-5; 7 positions agree with TRBD2. The CDR3 covers 13 residues. The V gene's germline CDR1 is MNHEY and CDR2 SVGAGI. V shed 7 bases, J shed 3 bases, and the junction held 3 bases outside the gene matches. CDR3: CASNPSGYNEQFF. The CDR3 nucleotides read TGTGCCAGCAACCCTAGCGGCTACAATGAGCAGTTCTTC.

J is TRBJ1-4 and V is TRBV29-1; no clear D gene. Germline V gene data show CDR1 as SQVTM and CDR2 as ANQGSEA. This CDR3 has 12 amino acids. Trimming shortened V by 7 bases and J by 4 bases, and 10 bases separated the two germline ends. CDR3 sequence: CSAREFNEKLFF. The CDR3 DNA sequence: TGCAGCGCAAGGGAATTTAATGAAAAACTGTTTTTT.

The CDR3 region has the DNA TGTGCCAGCAGTGTGGTGAGGATGAGCACAGATACGCAGTATTTT. Residues: CASSVVRMSTDTQYF. The chain combines TRBV6-1 with TRBJ2-3; unclear D gene. The CDR3 is 15 residues long. Trimming stripped 4 bases from V and 0 bases from J, with 11 bases between. Germline lookup yields CDR1 MNHNS and CDR2 SASEGT.

This clone was counted once. The chain is built from TRBV9 and TRBJ2-1; 10 nucleotides line up with TRBD2. V was clipped by 4 bases and J by 7 bases; unmatched bases: 11. CDR1 and CDR2 from the germline V gene are SGDLS and YYNGEE. This CDR3 comprises 16 residues. CDR3 amino acids: CASSTPSGGAKNEQFF. CDR3 bases: TGTGCCAGCAGCACCCCTAGCGGGGGAGCTAAAAATGAGCAGTTCTTC.

V and J are TRBV29-1 and TRBJ1-1; a weak D match, TRBD1 (6 bases). V lost 6 bases and J 2 bases, leaving 16 bases between the germline ends. This CDR3 is 14 amino acids long. Germline values: CDR1 SQVTM, CDR2 ANQGSEA. The CDR3 DNA is TGCAGCGTCATCCTTCACAGGGACAACACTGAAGCTTTCTTT. Its protein is CSVILHRDNTEAFF.

The genes are TRBV27 and TRBJ2-7, with 8 bases aligning to TRBD2. The V segment lost 5 bases and the J segment 2 bases; nucleotides outside the gene matches: 8. This CDR3 is 15 amino acids long. Germline CDR1 MNHEY, CDR2 SMNVEV (reference sequence). The CDR3 region has the DNA TGTGCCAGCAGTACATTCGGGGGGGCCGCCTACGAGCAGTACTTC. It encodes CASSTFGGAAYEQYF.

This CDR3 is CASSLFGGASGELFF. DNA for the CDR3: TGTGCCAGCAGCTTGTTCGGTGGCGCATCCGGGGAGCTGTTTTTT. The chain couples TRBV27 to TRBJ2-2; no definite D call. Germline CDR1 MNHEY, CDR2 SMNVEV (reference sequence). The V end was cut by 6 bases, the J end by 6 bases, with 17 bases between. This CDR3 has 15 residues.

This clone appeared once. This rearrangement joins TRBV4-1 to TRBJ1-5; 7 positions match TRBD1. This CDR3 is 18 amino acids long. V shed 4 bases, J shed 0 bases, and the junction held 12 bases outside the gene matches. The germline gives CDR1 MGHRA, CDR2 YSYEKL. The CDR3: CASSRWTGPVYSNQPQHF. DNA of the CDR3: TGCGCCAGCAGCCGCTGGACAGGTCCCGTCTATAGCAATCAGCCCCAGCATTTT.

The rearrangement uses TRBV27 and TRBJ1-2; D is uncertain. There are 13 residues in the CDR3. Per germline, CDR1 MNHEY and CDR2 SMNVEV (reference sequence). Trimming took 9 bases from V and 4 from J, leaving 15 bases between them. CDR3 residues: CASTSEIGYGYTF. The DNA for the CDR3 is TGTGCCAGTACGTCGGAGATCGGCTATGGCTACACCTTC.

This chain uses TRBV27 with TRBJ1-5; possibly TRBD1 for D (5 bases). V dropped 4 bases and J dropped 0 bases, with 10 bases sitting between them. The CDR3 has 15 residues. Germline V lookup: CDR1 MNHEY, CDR2 SMNVEV (reference sequence). CDR3 sequence (DNA): TGTGCCAGCAGTTCCGTAGGGGTTAGCAATCAGCCCCAGCATTTT. Its translation is CASSSVGVSNQPQHF.